The text below deals with one T cell receptor (beta chain). This entry is derived from a study of T cell changes during pregnancy in multiple sclerosis. Profiled with immunoSEQ multiplex PCR; TCRdb holds only in-frame clones, not every one. The profile covers 33,000 or so clones, with about 88% appearing a single time and more than 4.5% taken by the ten largest. Germline assignment: CDR1 LNHDA and CDR2 SQIVND (reference sequence). The CDR3 is 15 amino acids. Unmatched junction bases numbered 9, after V lost 4 bases and J lost 7 bases. This specimen consisted of peripheral blood, obtained in the third trimester of pregnancy. The clonotype originates from a female donor in good health, enrolled as a control in a pregnancy study. V is TRBV19 and J is TRBJ1-4; 7 bases line up with TRBD1. The CDR3 DNA is TGTGCCAGTAGTACTGGACAGGTCCTGAGTGAAAAACTGTTTTTT. Its translation is CASSTGQVLSEKLFF.